This passage covers 22 T cell receptor beta chains from one sample sequenced in a study of blood T cells in healthy people across ages. Combining a sample-barcoded 5' primer with a J-beta primer mix, a second PCR ran for 7 to 11 cycles. TCRdb re-analysed the 5' RACE reads in MiXCR, keeping a single row per CDR3 protein. The table has approximately 1,700,000 distinct CDR3 sequences, about two fifths seen once. Sequenced: blood. The receptors originated from a human donor in good health.

This clonotype was picked up a small number of times. The V call is TRBV6-5, the J call TRBJ1-4, with D perhaps TRBD1 (5 bases). V lost 6 bases, J lost 0 bases, and 14 bases lay in between. This CDR3 contains 16 residues. Germline CDR1 reads MNHEY; CDR2 reads SVGAGI. This chain's CDR3 is CASRPQEIATNEKLFF. The CDR3 bases are TGTGCCAGCAGGCCACAGGAGATTGCAACTAATGAAAAACTGTTTTTT.

This clonotype was seen many times. This chain connects TRBV4-1 to TRBJ2-7; D is ambiguous. V lost 3 bases and J lost 4, with 7 bases in between. The CDR3 spans 12 residues. Germline loops: CDR1 MGHRA, CDR2 YSYEKL. The CDR3 reads CASSQNDYEQYF. The CDR3 region has the DNA TGCGCCAGCAGCCAGAACGATTACGAGCAGTACTTC.

The genes are TRBV20-1 and TRBJ2-7; 7 bases match TRBD1. J gave up 2 bases and V 3 bases, and 7 bases lay outside the gene matches. The CDR3 length is 14 residues. Germline V gene lookup returns CDR1 DFQATT and CDR2 SNEGSKA (reference sequence). CDR3 sequence reads: CSASTGTETYEQYF. The CDR3 DNA follows: TGCAGTGCTAGTACCGGGACAGAGACCTACGAGCAGTACTTC.

With regard to this clonotype: The junction departs from germline at one end; a sequencing error may be responsible. CDR3 nucleotide sequence: TGTGCCAGCAGCCAAGTCCGGGGGTCGAATCAGCCCCAGCATTTT. It translates to CASSQVRGSNQPQHF. The chain uses TRBV4-1 and TRBJ1-5, with D tentatively TRBD1 (5 bases). This CDR3 has 15 residues. The germline gives CDR1 MGHRA, CDR2 YSYEKL.

The chain employs TRBV7-2 and TRBJ2-6, with D tentatively TRBD1 or TRBD2 (6 bases each). CDR3 length: 18 residues. Germline-derived CDR1 and CDR2 are SGHTA and FQGNSA. The germline V and J ends were trimmed by 0 bases and 2 bases, with 14 bases remaining between them. CDR3 amino acids: CASSLAGGPGTGANVLTF. The CDR3 coding sequence is TGTGCCAGCAGCTTAGCGGGGGGCCCAGGTACTGGGGCCAACGTCCTGACTTTC.

Comments on this clonotype: Given a much more abundant clone one base away, this may be a read error. The rearrangement joins TRBV29-1 to TRBJ2-1; D gene uncertain. The CDR3 has 13 residues. The germline V gene has CDR1 SQVTM and CDR2 ANQGSEA. Trimming stripped 3 bases from V and 0 bases from J, with 6 bases between. CDR3 coding DNA: TGCAGCGTTGACGAGAGCTCCTACAATGAGCAGTTCTTC. Its translation: CSVDESSYNEQFF.

The rearrangement joins TRBV29-1 to TRBJ1-4, with D hard to call. The length of the CDR3 is 13 residues. V was cut by 6 bases and J by 7 bases, with 15 bases left in between. Germline-derived CDR1 and CDR2 are SQVTM and ANQGSEA. CDR3 bases: TGCAGCGTATTAAGGGATCTCGGTGAAAAACTGTTTTTT. Protein sequence: CSVLRDLGEKLFF.

In its sample, this clonotype was seen once. The chain carries TRBV6-2 or TRBV6-3 and TRBJ2-7, with D perhaps TRBD1 (5 bases). This CDR3 spans 19 amino acids. Trimming removed 0 bases from V and 5 bases from J, with 26 bases in between. Per the germline V gene, CDR1 is MNHEY and CDR2 is SVGEGT. Written as DNA, the CDR3 is TGTGCCAGCAGTTACTCGGGAAATTGGGAACAGGACCGATGGGACGAGCAGTACTTC. Amino acid sequence: CASSYSGNWEQDRWDEQYF.

This clonotype has more than one count but fewer than ten. The rearrangement uses TRBV20-1 and TRBJ1-2; D not certain. This CDR3 has 14 residues. Germline CDR1 reads DFQATT; CDR2 reads SNEGSKA (reference sequence). The V and J ends lost 6 bases and 2 bases respectively, with 16 bases between them. For the CDR3, the DNA is TGCAGTGCCCAGCACGGGGAGAAAAACTATGGCTACACCTTC. It translates to CSAQHGEKNYGYTF.

This clonotype was observed a handful of times. This chain joins TRBV29-1 and TRBJ1-4, with D uncertain. This CDR3 contains 13 residues. Per germline, CDR1 SQVTM and CDR2 ANQGSEA. Deletions cut 1 base from V and 5 bases from J, with 8 bases between. DNA for the CDR3: TGCAGCGTTGAAGCCTCAGGAAATGAAAAACTGTTTTTT. This codes for CSVEASGNEKLFF.

This clonotype is a singleton in its sample. The chain combines TRBV5-1 with TRBJ2-6; D uncertain. Looked up from germline, CDR1 is SGHRS and CDR2 is YFSETQ. V dropped 4 bases and J dropped 2 bases, with 10 bases sitting between them. CDR3 size: 15 residues. CDR3 nucleotides: TGCGCCAGCAGCCTGCGGCTCCCTGGGGCCAACGTCCTGACTTTC. It translates to CASSLRLPGANVLTF.

In DNA, the CDR3 is TGTGCCAGCAGCCCAGGGACAGGGGCCTCGAGGGAGCAGTACTTC. It specifies CASSPGTGASREQYF. The chain joins TRBV7-3 to TRBJ2-7; TRBD1 matches 10 bases. CDR1 and CDR2 from the germline V gene are SGHTA and FQGTGA. The CDR3 contains 15 residues. Germline trimming cut 5 bases from V and 7 bases from J; bases unmatched to any gene: 11.

The chain joins TRBV29-1 to TRBJ2-1; D is perhaps TRBD1 (5 bases). Germline-derived CDR1 and CDR2 are SQVTM and ANQGSEA. V was pared by 7 bases and J by 5 bases, with 12 bases between. The CDR3 has 12 amino acids. The CDR3 bases are TGCAGCGGGGAAGACAGAAACAATGAGCAGTTCTTC. Translating it yields CSGEDRNNEQFF.

In this sample, this clonotype turned up a few times. The V call is TRBV4-1, the J call TRBJ2-1; possibly TRBD2 for D (7 bases). V lost 0 bases to trimming and J lost 2 bases, with 14 bases between them. Germline V gene sequence: CDR1 MGHRA, CDR2 YSYEKL. The CDR3 contains 17 residues. The CDR3 loop reads CASSQDLGGGAYNEQFF. The CDR3 region has the DNA TGCGCCAGCAGCCAAGATTTGGGAGGGGGGGCCTACAATGAGCAGTTCTTC.

The chain is built from TRBV10-3 and TRBJ2-5; 9 nucleotides align to TRBD1. CDR1 and CDR2 from the germline V gene are ENHRY and SYGVKD. The CDR3 is 16 amino acids. V lost 6 bases, J lost 1 base, and 9 bases stayed unmatched. This CDR3 reads CAIRTGTGTGQETQYF. DNA of the CDR3: TGTGCCATCAGAACCGGGACAGGGACGGGCCAAGAGACCCAGTACTTC.

J is TRBJ2-7 and V is TRBV7-2; D gene uncertain. CDR3 length: 14 amino acids. The ends were cut back, 0 bases at V and 5 bases at J, with 11 bases in the middle. CDR1 SGHTA and CDR2 FQGNSA come from the germline V gene. CDR3 bases: TGTGCCAGCAGCTTAGCCGTCCAAACCCACGAGCAGTACTTC. Protein product: CASSLAVQTHEQYF.

The J gene is TRBJ1-2, the V gene TRBV28; 8 nucleotides align to TRBD1. The CDR3 length is 15 residues. Germline loops: CDR1 MDHEN, CDR2 SYDVKM. V was pared by 2 bases and J by 6 bases, with 8 bases of the junction left unmatched. CDR3 coding DNA: TGTGCCAGCAGTTTACTGACAGGGGTGGGCCATGGCTACACCTTC. This translates into CASSLLTGVGHGYTF.

This clonotype has only a few counts. In nucleotides, the CDR3 is TGTGCCAGCAGCTTAGCGTTCAGGGAAGAGACCCAGTACTTC. Translation: CASSLAFREETQYF. The chain carries TRBV7-8 and TRBJ2-5; a possible D gene is TRBD1 (5 bases). The CDR3 spans 14 residues. Trimming took 0 bases from V and 3 from J, leaving 8 bases between them. Germline loops: CDR1 SGHVS, CDR2 FQNEAQ.

The V gene is TRBV12-3 or TRBV12-4, the J gene TRBJ2-1, with D perhaps TRBD2 (7 bases). CDR3 length: 15 amino acids. Trimming removed 6 bases at V and 4 bases at J, with 16 bases between. CDR3 DNA: TGTGCCAGCAGCCCGGTGGGGGGGCCTTACAATGAGCAGTTCTTC. Translated: CASSPVGGPYNEQFF.

Note on this clonotype: A much larger clone differs by one base, so this may be a read error. J is TRBJ1-1 and V is TRBV9; no definite D call. There are 13 residues in the CDR3. Germline V CDR1 and CDR2: SGDLS, YYNGEE. Deletions cut 2 bases from V and 4 bases from J, with 9 bases between. The CDR3 spells CASSVTPSTEAFF. In DNA form, the CDR3 reads TGTGCCAGCAGCGTGACCCCGAGCACTGAAGCTTTCTTT.

This clonotype was observed at least ten times. The chain couples TRBV5-5 to TRBJ2-7; 11 bases agree with TRBD2. The V gene's germline CDR1 is SGHKS and CDR2 YYEKEE (reference sequence). The CDR3 spans 14 residues. V was pared by 3 bases and J by 4 bases, with 3 bases of the junction left unmatched. CDR3 loop: CASSSTSGGYEQYF. CDR3 DNA sequence: TGTGCCAGCAGCTCAACTAGCGGGGGTTACGAGCAGTACTTC. The whole variable domain, filled in from reference TRBV5-5 and TRBJ2-7, reads DAGVTQSPTHLIKTRGQQVTLRCSPISGHKSVSWYQQVLGQGPQFIFQYYEKEERGRGNFPDRFSARQFPNYSSELNVNALLLGDSALYLCASSSTSGGYEQYFGPGTRLTVT.

V is TRBV20-1 and J is TRBJ2-1, with TRBD2 matching over 14 bases. Germline V gene sequence: CDR1 DFQATT, CDR2 SNEGSKA (reference sequence). CDR3 length equals 19 residues. The J segment lost 4 bases and the V segment lost 1 base, leaving 12 bases of the junction unmatched. The CDR3 protein is CSARARLAGGRLRYNEQFF. The CDR3 DNA follows: TGCAGTGCTAGAGCAAGACTAGCGGGGGGGAGGCTACGATACAATGAGCAGTTCTTC.